The TCR beta chain described here comes from a study of blood T cell repertoires in COVID-19. About the research overall: There were acute and convalescent COVID-19 samples, and they came from the United States, Italy and Spain. PBMCs, B-cell-depleted T cells, or T cells provided the cDNA or gDNA that made up the material.

In the source study's methods: Amplification of reference gene primers was used by the study to estimate nucleated cell counts. Using immunoSEQ multiplex PCR, the repertoire was profiled, and TCRdb retains in-frame clones only, with some absent. The DNA was the basis for D and trimming; V, J and clone size are from that table. Of about 160,000 clones listed, roughly 93% are singletons. The germline CDR1 and CDR2 sequences are SGHKS and YYEKEE (reference sequence). V was cut by 0 bases and J by 3 bases, with 6 bases left in between. The CDR3 is 13 residues long. The sequencing input was peripheral blood. The sequence was obtained from a man aged 18 to 35 with acute or convalescent COVID-19. The chain employs TRBV5-5 and TRBJ1-1; D unclear. CDR3 DNA sequence: TGTGCCAGCAGCTTGGTCGGGTACACTGAAGCTTTCTTT. This translates into CASSLVGYTEAFF.